Following are 17 T cell receptor beta chains from one sample sequenced in a study of blood T cell repertoires in COVID-19. TCRdb keeps only in-frame clones here, not all; method: immunoSEQ multiplex PCR. The data contain about 86,000 clones, 75% to 90% of them seen just once; the ten biggest clones take up more than 25%. The sample taken for sequencing was peripheral blood. The receptors shown here come from a woman older than 75 with active or convalescent COVID-19.

The chain links TRBV3-1 (or the pseudogene TRBV3-2) to TRBJ1-3, with 7 bases aligning to TRBD1. The CDR3 totals 14 residues. Germline values: CDR1 LGHDT, CDR2 YNNKEL (reference sequence). Unmatched junction bases numbered 3, after V lost 4 bases and J lost 3 bases. The CDR3 reads CASSLQGGGNTIYF. CDR3 sequence (DNA): TGTGCCAGCAGCCTCCAGGGGGGTGGAAACACCATATATTTT.

The chain combines TRBV5-1 with TRBJ2-1; 8 positions agree with TRBD1. Germline CDR1 and CDR2: SGHRS and YFSETQ. This CDR3 comprises 13 residues. With V trimmed by 4 bases and J by 8 bases, 5 bases remained unmatched. The CDR3 protein is CASSKDRDHEQFF. CDR3 sequence (DNA): TGCGCCAGCAGCAAGGACAGGGACCATGAGCAGTTCTTC. The full variable domain, with the rest looked up from reference TRBV5-1 and TRBJ2-1, is KAGVTQTPRYLIKTRGQQVTLSCSPISGHRSVSWYQQTPGQGLQFLFEYFSETQRNKGNFPGRFSGRQFSNSRSEMNVSTLELGDSALYLCASSKDRDHEQFFGPGTRLTVL.

This chain joins TRBV2 and TRBJ2-7, with 7 positions matching TRBD1. V shed 6 bases, J shed 2 bases, and the junction held 10 bases outside the gene matches. Germline V gene lookup returns CDR1 SNHLY and CDR2 FYNNEI. CDR3 length: 15 amino acids. As DNA, the CDR3 is TGTGCCAGCAGGGCTGTTCCGGGACAGCCCTACGAGCAGTACTTC. The encoded protein is CASRAVPGQPYEQYF.

The chain uses TRBV6-1 and TRBJ1-4, with TRBD1 matching 8 bases. V shed 6 bases and J 7 bases; nucleotides not matched to a gene: 7. The CDR3 loop spans 14 amino acids. Germline CDR1 and CDR2: MNHNS and SASEGT. As DNA, the CDR3 is TGTGCCAGCAGGACCACAGGGGGGGTTGAAAAACTGTTTTTT. This encodes CASRTTGGVEKLFF.

V and J are TRBV20-1 and TRBJ2-1, with 8 bases fitting TRBD2. The CDR3 is made up of 16 amino acids. Trimming at V came to 3 bases and at J to 6 bases, leaving 13 bases not matched to a gene. Germline V CDR1 and CDR2: DFQATT, SNEGSKA (reference sequence). As DNA, the CDR3 is TGCAGTGCTAGTTCCCAAGGAGCGGGAGAGGGCAATGAGCAGTTCTTC. It translates to CSASSQGAGEGNEQFF.

V gene TRBV5-5 combines with J gene TRBJ2-7, with D possibly being TRBD1 (6 bases). The CDR3 totals 13 residues. V dropped 2 bases and J dropped 2 bases, with 8 bases sitting between them. The V gene's germline CDR1 is SGHKS and CDR2 YYEKEE (reference sequence). CDR3 nucleotide sequence: TGTGCCAGCAGCTTTGACAGGACCTACGAGCAGTACTTC. Its translation is CASSFDRTYEQYF.

V usage is TRBV11-2 and J usage is TRBJ1-2, with D possibly TRBD1 on 6 matching bases. V was clipped by 1 base and J by 3 bases, with 12 bases between them. CDR1 SGHAT and CDR2 FQNNGV come from the germline V gene. The length of the CDR3 is 15 residues. CDR3 DNA sequence: TGTGCCAGCAGCTTAGGACCAGGACAGCACTATGGCTACACCTTC. Translating it yields CASSLGPGQHYGYTF. The full variable domain, rest sourced from reference TRBV11-2 and TRBJ1-2, is EAGVAQSPRYKIIEKRQSVAFWCNPISGHATLYWYQQILGQGPKLLIQFQNNGVVDDSQLPKDRFSAERLKGVDSTLKIQPAKLEDSAVYLCASSLGPGQHYGYTFGSGTRLTVV.

J is TRBJ2-3 and V is TRBV7-9; 13 bases are shared with TRBD2. V was pared by 5 bases and J by 5 bases, with 10 bases of the junction left unmatched. The CDR3 consists of 17 residues. Looked up from germline, CDR1 is SEHNR and CDR2 is FQNEAQ (reference sequence). The CDR3 DNA follows: TGTGCCAGCAGCCCCAAGACTAGCGGGAGGCCCATAGATACGCAGTATTTT. Residues: CASSPKTSGRPIDTQYF.

This chain connects TRBV6-5 to TRBJ1-2; possible D gene TRBD1, 6 bases. The V gene lost 8 bases and the J gene lost 3 bases, with 19 bases spanning the gap. The CDR3 is made up of 15 amino acids. CDR1 and CDR2 (germline): MNHEY, SVGAGI. DNA of the CDR3: TGTGCCAGCTCCCCGGATTGGGGGCGCGACTATGGCTACACCTTC. Translating gives CASSPDWGRDYGYTF.

J is TRBJ1-2 and V is TRBV3-1 (or the pseudogene TRBV3-2); D gene ambiguous. Trimming took 2 bases from V and 5 from J, leaving 6 bases between them. The CDR3 is made up of 12 amino acids. Looked up from germline, CDR1 is LGHDT and CDR2 is YNNKEL (reference sequence). The CDR3, as DNA: TGTGCCAGCAGCCAAAGAGGGTATGGCTACACCTTC. It codes for CASSQRGYGYTF.

J is TRBJ2-3 and V is TRBV2; a possible D gene is TRBD2 (5 bases). CDR3 length equals 13 residues. V lost 5 bases to trimming and J lost 6 bases, with 12 bases between them. Germline lookup yields CDR1 SNHLY and CDR2 FYNNEI. The CDR3: CASSSTLGDTQYF. CDR3 bases: TGTGCCAGCAGTTCAACACTAGGGGATACGCAGTATTTT.

This rearrangement joins TRBV18 to TRBJ2-1; a possible D gene is TRBD2 (6 bases). This CDR3 spans 16 amino acids. The V gene lost 4 bases and the J gene lost 6 bases, with 19 bases spanning the gap. The germline V gene has CDR1 KGHSH and CDR2 LQKENI. The CDR3, as DNA: TGTGCCAGCTCACGCTTTTCGGGAGAGTTATCCAATGAGCAGTTCTTC. Protein sequence: CASSRFSGELSNEQFF.

This clone was seen a few times. This chain links TRBV5-1 with TRBJ1-1; 7 bases fit TRBD1. The J segment lost 1 base and the V segment lost 4 bases, leaving 4 bases of the junction unmatched. From germline, CDR1 is SGHRS and CDR2 YFSETQ. The CDR3 has 14 residues. CDR3 nucleotides: TGCGCCAGCAGCGCAGGGACAGAGAACACTGAAGCTTTCTTT. Translation: CASSAGTENTEAFF. Full variable domain (missing parts from reference TRBV5-1 and TRBJ1-1): KAGVTQTPRYLIKTRGQQVTLSCSPISGHRSVSWYQQTPGQGLQFLFEYFSETQRNKGNFPGRFSGRQFSNSRSEMNVSTLELGDSALYLCASSAGTENTEAFFGQGTRLTVV.

The chain couples TRBV7-2 to TRBJ1-5; D is unresolved. The CDR3 loop spans 16 amino acids. Trimming cost V 4 bases and J 1 base, with 14 bases left between them. CDR1 is SGHTA and CDR2 is FQGNSA in the germline V gene. CDR3 region: CASSSEGLRSNQPQHF. CDR3 sequence (DNA): TGTGCCAGCAGCTCAGAGGGTCTCCGGAGCAATCAGCCCCAGCATTTT.

The chain is built from TRBV2 and TRBJ1-1, with 7 bases that match TRBD1. CDR1 and CDR2 (germline): SNHLY, FYNNEI. The CDR3 is 13 residues long. J gave up 4 bases and V 2 bases, and 1 base lay outside the gene matches. The CDR3 DNA sequence: TGTGCCAGCAGTGAAAGGACAGGCACTGAAGCTTTCTTT. Protein: CASSERTGTEAFF.

This clone was counted between two and nine times. The CDR3 loop reads CAISEPRAGTSGNYEQYF. Written as DNA, the CDR3 is TGTGCCATCAGTGAGCCCCGTGCGGGGACTAGCGGGAACTACGAGCAGTACTTC. The J gene is TRBJ2-7, the V gene TRBV10-3, with 13 bases identical to TRBD2. Germline V lookup: CDR1 ENHRY, CDR2 SYGVKD. V lost 2 bases and J lost 3; bases outside the gene matches: 10. CDR3 length: 18 residues.

The V call is TRBV27, the J call TRBJ2-1, with 11 bases matching TRBD1. Unmatched junction bases numbered 13, after V lost 6 bases and J lost 6 bases. Germline lookup yields CDR1 MNHEY and CDR2 SMNVEV (reference sequence). The CDR3 is made up of 17 amino acids. The CDR3 loop is CASSFQFTGTGGNEQFF. The CDR3 DNA reads as TGTGCCAGCAGCTTTCAGTTCACCGGGACAGGGGGCAATGAGCAGTTCTTC.